A selection of T cell receptor beta chains follows, all from one sample in a study of vaccination effects on CD4 cells after COVID-19. No antigens are known for them. Method: immunoSEQ multiplex PCR; TCRdb's copy keeps in-frame clones and lacks some. The profile covers 40,000 to 50,000 clones, with around 75% appearing a single time and about 32% taken by the ten largest. The source material was CD4+ T cells from PBMCs cultured with a peptide pool, sampled before COVID-19 vaccination. These receptors were taken from a human donor who had a prior SARS-CoV-2 infection. The CDR3 runs from the conserved cysteine through the conserved F or W. The order of the fields is D gene, clone size, V gene, CDR3 length, J gene, CDR3 DNA, CDR3 protein. A D gene is named only where the DNA matches it firmly. Clone size appears in some rows only: once, few, many, or a class for an expanded clone.

>TRBD2|NA|TRBV6-5|15|TRBJ2-1
TGTGCCAGCAGACCACCCTCCCTGGCGGGGGGTATGCAGTTCTTC
CASRPPSLAGGMQFF
>NA|NA|TRBV18|14|TRBJ2-7
TGTGCCAGCTCACTAAACAGAGGAATCTACGAGCAGTACTTC
CASSLNRGIYEQYF
>NA|few|TRBV4-3|14|TRBJ1-5
TGCGCCAGCAGCCAAGCATGGGGCGGGCAGCCCCAGCATTTT
CASSQAWGGQPQHF
>NA|NA|TRBV28|12|TRBJ1-2
TGTGCCAGCAGTGAAGAATATCATGGCTACACCTTC
CASSEEYHGYTF
>NA|once|TRBV7-3|13|TRBJ2-3
TGTGCCAGCCAGAATCGGTTTGCAGATACGCAGTATTTT
CASQNRFADTQYF
>NA|NA|TRBV29-1|13|TRBJ2-3
TGCAGCACCCGACTAGGTGGTGCAGATACGCAGTATTTT
CSTRLGGADTQYF
>NA|NA|TRBV11-1|16|TRBJ2-1
TGTGCCAGCAGCCAGGGCGGTATTCGGGACACGAATGAGCAGTTCTTC
CASSQGGIRDTNEQFF
>NA|once|TRBV19|16|TRBJ2-1
TGTGCCAGTAGTATAGTAGGGGGGGCAGCCTACAATGAGCAGTTCTTC
CASSIVGGAAYNEQFF
>NA|NA|TRBV15|18|TRBJ2-7
TGTGCCACCAGCAGAGATCAAGTGTACCGGGTAGGGAATGACGAGCAGTACTTC
CATSRDQVYRVGNDEQYF
>NA|NA|TRBV13|14|TRBJ1-3
TGTGCCAGCAGCTTAGTGGGTGGTGGAAACACCATATATTTT
CASSLVGGGNTIYF
>TRBD1|once|TRBV3-1/TRBV3-2|16|TRBJ2-3
TGTGCCAGCAGCCCCGCGACAGGGGGTAGCACAGATACGCAGTATTTT
CASSPATGGSTDTQYF
>NA|once|TRBV5-6|16|TRBJ1-4
TGTGCCAGCAGTTTTTCCCATCTCGGTAACTATGAAAAACTGTTTTTT
CASSFSHLGNYEKLFF
>NA|NA|TRBV15|16|TRBJ2-7
TGTGCCACCAGCAGAGACCGTGGGGGGGCGGCCTACGAGCAGTACTTC
CATSRDRGGAAYEQYF
>TRBD2|NA|TRBV7-6|15|TRBJ2-7
TGTGCCAGCAGCTTCGAAGCGGGGGGCACCTACGAGCAGTACTTC
CASSFEAGGTYEQYF
>TRBD2|once|TRBV14|21|TRBJ2-5
TGTGCCAGCAGCCAAGTCACCCCCGGGACTAGCGGGAGTGAAACGCGAGAGACCCAGTACTTC
CASSQVTPGTSGSETRETQYF
>NA|once|TRBV11-2|11|TRBJ2-3
TGTGCCAGCAGCTTGTCAAATACGCAGTATTTT
CASSLSNTQYF